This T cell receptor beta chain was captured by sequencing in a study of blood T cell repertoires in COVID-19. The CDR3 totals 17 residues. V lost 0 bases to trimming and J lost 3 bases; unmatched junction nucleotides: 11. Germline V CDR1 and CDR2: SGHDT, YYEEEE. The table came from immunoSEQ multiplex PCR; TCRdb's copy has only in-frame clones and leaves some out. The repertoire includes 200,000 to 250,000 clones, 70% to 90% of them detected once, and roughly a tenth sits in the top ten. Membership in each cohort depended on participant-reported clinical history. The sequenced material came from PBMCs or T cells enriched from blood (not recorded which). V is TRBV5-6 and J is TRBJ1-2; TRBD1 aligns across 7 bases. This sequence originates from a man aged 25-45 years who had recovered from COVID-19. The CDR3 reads CASSLEEGAAIDYGYTF. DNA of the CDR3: TGTGCCAGCAGCTTGGAAGAGGGGGCGGCGATCGACTATGGCTACACCTTC.